This T cell receptor beta chain was obtained from a study of blood T cells in healthy people across ages. Study-level findings and limits: When one million T cells were used, diversity estimates were thought to be underestimates. Roughly linear age-related decline in beta diversity appeared, significant by age 40.

This clonotype was picked up many times. The antigen is undetermined. With a J-beta primer mix and a sample-barcoded 5' primer, a second PCR ran about 7 to 12 cycles. TCRdb redid the calling of the 5' RACE reads with MiXCR, one entry per CDR3 protein. The profile covers 1.5 million to 2 million distinct CDR3 sequences, with approximately 30% appearing a single time and approximately 7.7% taken by the ten largest. From germline, CDR1 is SGDLS and CDR2 YYNGEE. V shed 4 bases and J shed 5 bases, with 22 bases lying between them. CDR3 length: 16 amino acids. Donors were systemically healthy Caucasian individuals from Russia aged roughly 6 to 100 years. Donors each provided about 9.5 milliliters of peripheral blood.

Sequencing was done on a sample of blood. The J gene is TRBJ2-7, the V gene TRBV9; D remains ambiguous. This clonotype originated in a woman in her 30s in good health. The CDR3 is CASSPWAVGLSDEQYF. The DNA for the CDR3 is TGTGCCAGCAGCCCCTGGGCCGTGGGGTTGTCCGACGAGCAGTACTTC.